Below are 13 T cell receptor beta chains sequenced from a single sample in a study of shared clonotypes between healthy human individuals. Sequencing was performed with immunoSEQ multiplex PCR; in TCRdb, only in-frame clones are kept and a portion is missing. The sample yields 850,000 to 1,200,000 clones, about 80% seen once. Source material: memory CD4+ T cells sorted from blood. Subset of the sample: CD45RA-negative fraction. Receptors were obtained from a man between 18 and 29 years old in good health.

The CDR3 coding sequence is TGTGCCAGCAGTGCCTACCGGGACAGCAGAGTAGATGGCTACACCTTC. Its protein is CASSAYRDSRVDGYTF. The chain recombines TRBV6-1 with TRBJ1-2; TRBD1 matches 7 bases. The germline CDR1 and CDR2 sequences are MNHNS and SASEGT. The trim removed 4 bases at V and 6 bases at J, leaving 14 bases unmatched. The CDR3 has 16 residues.

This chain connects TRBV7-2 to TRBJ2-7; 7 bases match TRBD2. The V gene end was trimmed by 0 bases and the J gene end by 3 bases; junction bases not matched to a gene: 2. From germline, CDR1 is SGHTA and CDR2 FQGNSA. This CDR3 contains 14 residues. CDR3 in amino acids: CASSLAGGIYEQYF. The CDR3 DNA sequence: TGTGCCAGCAGCTTAGCGGGAGGGATCTACGAGCAGTACTTC.

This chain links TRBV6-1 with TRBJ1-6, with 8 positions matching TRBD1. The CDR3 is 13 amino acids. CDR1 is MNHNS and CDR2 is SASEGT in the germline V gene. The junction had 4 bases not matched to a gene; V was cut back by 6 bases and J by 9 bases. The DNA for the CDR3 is TGTGCCAGCAGGACAGGGGAGGGTTCACCCCTCCACTTT. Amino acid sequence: CASRTGEGSPLHF.

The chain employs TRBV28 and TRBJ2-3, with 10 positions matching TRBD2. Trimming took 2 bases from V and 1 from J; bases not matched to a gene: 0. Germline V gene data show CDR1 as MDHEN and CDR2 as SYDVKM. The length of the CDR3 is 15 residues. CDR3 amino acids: CASSLLAGGTDTQYF. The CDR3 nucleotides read TGTGCCAGCAGTTTACTAGCGGGGGGCACAGATACGCAGTATTTT.

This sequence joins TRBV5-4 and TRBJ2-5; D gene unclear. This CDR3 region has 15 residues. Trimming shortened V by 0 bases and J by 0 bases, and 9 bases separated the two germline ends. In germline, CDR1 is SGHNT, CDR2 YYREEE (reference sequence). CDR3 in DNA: TGTGCCAGCAGCTTGGTAAACAAGTACCAAGAGACCCAGTACTTC. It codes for CASSLVNKYQETQYF.

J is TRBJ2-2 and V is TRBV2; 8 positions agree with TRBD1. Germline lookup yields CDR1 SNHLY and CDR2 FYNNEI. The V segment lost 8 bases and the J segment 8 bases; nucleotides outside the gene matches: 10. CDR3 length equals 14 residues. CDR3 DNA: TGTGCCAGCCAGGGGAGCAGGGGGCAAGGGGAGCTGTTTTTT. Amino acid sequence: CASQGSRGQGELFF.

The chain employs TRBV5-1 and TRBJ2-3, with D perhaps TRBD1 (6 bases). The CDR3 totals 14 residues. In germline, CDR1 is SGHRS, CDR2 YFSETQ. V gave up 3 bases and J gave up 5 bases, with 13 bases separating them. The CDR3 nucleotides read TGCGCCAGCAGCTCCAATGTCAGGGGAGATACGCAGTATTTT. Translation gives CASSSNVRGDTQYF.

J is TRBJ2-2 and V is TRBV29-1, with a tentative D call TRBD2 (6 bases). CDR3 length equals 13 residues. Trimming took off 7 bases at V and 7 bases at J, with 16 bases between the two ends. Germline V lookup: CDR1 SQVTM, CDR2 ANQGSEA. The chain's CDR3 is CSGSGLLGGELFF. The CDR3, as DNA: TGCAGCGGATCGGGACTCCTAGGCGGGGAGCTGTTTTTT.

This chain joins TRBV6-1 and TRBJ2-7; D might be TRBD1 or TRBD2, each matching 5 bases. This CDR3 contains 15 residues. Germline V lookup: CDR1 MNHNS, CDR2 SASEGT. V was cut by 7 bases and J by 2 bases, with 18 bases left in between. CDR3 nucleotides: TGTGCCAGCACCACCCACTCAAGAGGGGCCTACGAGCAGTACTTC. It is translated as CASTTHSRGAYEQYF.

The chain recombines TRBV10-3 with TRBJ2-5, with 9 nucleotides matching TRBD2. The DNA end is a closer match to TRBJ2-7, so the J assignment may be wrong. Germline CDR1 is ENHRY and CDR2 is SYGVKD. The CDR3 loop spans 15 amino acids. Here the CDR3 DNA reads TGTGCCATCAGTGGATCTCTAGCGGGGCCCTACGAGCAGTACTTC. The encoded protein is CAISGSLAGPYEQYF.

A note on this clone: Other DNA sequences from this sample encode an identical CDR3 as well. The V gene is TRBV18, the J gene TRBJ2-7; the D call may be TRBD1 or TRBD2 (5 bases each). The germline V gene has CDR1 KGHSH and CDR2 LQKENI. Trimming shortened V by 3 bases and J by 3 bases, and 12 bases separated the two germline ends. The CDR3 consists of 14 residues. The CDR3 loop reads CASSPPGRDYEQYF. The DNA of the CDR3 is TGTGCCAGCTCACCTCCAGGGAGAGACTACGAGCAGTACTTC.

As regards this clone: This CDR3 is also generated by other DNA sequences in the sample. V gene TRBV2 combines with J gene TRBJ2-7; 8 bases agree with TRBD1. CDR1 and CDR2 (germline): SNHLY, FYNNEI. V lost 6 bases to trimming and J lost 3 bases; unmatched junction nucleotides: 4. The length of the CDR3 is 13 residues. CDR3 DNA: TGTGCCAGCAGCGGACAGGGAGGCTACGAGCAGTACTTC. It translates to CASSGQGGYEQYF.

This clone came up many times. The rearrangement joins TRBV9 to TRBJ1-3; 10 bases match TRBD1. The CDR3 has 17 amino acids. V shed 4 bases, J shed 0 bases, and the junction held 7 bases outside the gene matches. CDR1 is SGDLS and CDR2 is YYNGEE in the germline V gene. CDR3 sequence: CASSPRDRGLSGNTIYF. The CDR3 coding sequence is TGTGCCAGCAGCCCTCGGGACAGGGGTCTCTCTGGAAACACCATATATTTT.